Below are 17 T cell receptor beta chains sequenced from a single sample in a study of T cell responses to AZD1222 COVID-19 vaccine. TCRdb keeps only in-frame clones here, not all; method: immunoSEQ multiplex PCR. Among 60,000 to 95,000 clones, about nine tenths were seen once, and the ten largest hold roughly 18%. Sample: peripheral blood, taken 28 days after the second AZD1222 dose. All receptors derive from an adult who received the AZD1222 COVID-19 vaccine.

The rearrangement joins TRBV9 to TRBJ2-2; 7 bases map to TRBD1. Germline-derived CDR1 and CDR2 are SGDLS and YYNGEE. The CDR3 has 12 amino acids. The trim removed 4 bases at V and 8 bases at J, leaving 2 bases unmatched. CDR3 bases: TGTGCCAGCAGCTCAGGGGGAGGGGAGCTGTTTTTT. Residues: CASSSGGGELFF.

V and J are TRBV30 and TRBJ2-3; no clear D gene. In germline, CDR1 is GTSNPN, CDR2 SVGIG (reference sequence). The CDR3 covers 13 residues. Trimming cost V 2 bases and J 1 base, with 7 bases left between them. The CDR3 DNA reads TGTGCCTGGAGTTCCCCTGGCACAGATACGCAGTATTTT. Protein product: CAWSSPGTDTQYF. Complete variable domain (other parts from reference TRBV30 and TRBJ2-3): SQTIHQWPATLVQPVGSPLSLECTVEGTSNPNLYWYRQAAGRGLQLLFYSVGIGQISSEVPQNLSASRPQDRQFILSSKKLLLSDSGFYLCAWSSPGTDTQYFGPGTRLTVL.

This chain links TRBV27 with TRBJ2-6; the match to TRBD2 covers 7 bases. The germline V gene has CDR1 MNHEY and CDR2 SMNVEV (reference sequence). V shed 5 bases, J shed 3 bases, and the junction held 4 bases outside the gene matches. CDR3 length: 15 residues. For the CDR3, the DNA is TGTGCCAGCAGTCCTCAGCGGGATGGGGCCAACGTCCTGACTTTC. This encodes CASSPQRDGANVLTF.

This clone has more than one count but fewer than ten. The chain employs TRBV19 and TRBJ1-1, with D unresolved. The CDR3 loop spans 13 amino acids. CDR1 and CDR2 (germline): LNHDA, SQIVND (reference sequence). V shed 3 bases and J shed 2 bases, with 7 bases lying between them. The DNA of the CDR3 is TGTGCCAGTAGTATCTTTTCCAACACTGAAGCTTTCTTT. It codes for CASSIFSNTEAFF.

The V call is TRBV30, the J call TRBJ2-2; 7 positions agree with TRBD1. Trimming took 7 bases from V and 4 from J; bases not matched to a gene: 6. Germline V gene data show CDR1 as GTSNPN and CDR2 as SVGIG (reference sequence). The CDR3 contains 13 residues. The CDR3 loop is CASRGLGTGELFF. In DNA form, the CDR3 reads TGTGCCTCAAGGGGGCTCGGCACCGGGGAGCTGTTTTTT.

The chain employs TRBV11-2 and TRBJ2-1; the match to TRBD2 covers 7 bases. The J segment lost 4 bases and the V segment lost 3 bases, leaving 6 bases of the junction unmatched. CDR3 length: 15 amino acids. In germline, CDR1 is SGHAT, CDR2 FQNNGV. The CDR3: CASSLGPGGYNEQFF. The CDR3 nucleotides are TGTGCCAGCAGCTTGGGACCGGGGGGATACAATGAGCAGTTCTTC.

The chain recombines TRBV11-2 with TRBJ2-7; D is possibly TRBD2 (6 bases). Germline V gene sequence: CDR1 SGHAT, CDR2 FQNNGV. The CDR3 extends over 15 amino acids. V lost 8 bases to trimming and J lost 0 bases, with 17 bases between them. The CDR3 protein is CASSHAGPSSYEQYF. CDR3 coding DNA: TGTGCCAGCTCACACGCGGGGCCAAGCTCCTACGAGCAGTACTTC.

This chain joins TRBV19 and TRBJ1-5, with D possibly being TRBD1 (5 bases). Trimming removed 4 bases at V and 1 base at J, with 14 bases between. The CDR3 extends over 16 amino acids. Germline CDR1 is LNHDA and CDR2 is SQIVND (reference sequence). The CDR3 loop reads CASSTWEGRSNQPQHF. DNA for the CDR3: TGTGCCAGTAGTACCTGGGAGGGGAGGAGCAATCAGCCCCAGCATTTT.

The chain combines TRBV2 with TRBJ2-1, with 10 positions matching TRBD2. Germline assignment: CDR1 SNHLY and CDR2 FYNNEI. The CDR3 is 14 residues long. Trimming cost V 6 bases and J 8 bases; bases outside gene matches: 7. The CDR3 reads CASSDSGGRHEQFF. For the CDR3, the DNA is TGTGCCAGCAGCGATAGCGGGGGGCGGCATGAGCAGTTCTTC. Full variable domain (missing parts from reference TRBV2 and TRBJ2-1): EPEVTQTPSHQVTQMGQEVILRCVPISNHLYFYWYRQILGQKVEFLVSFYNNEISEKSEIFDDQFSVERPDGSNFTLKIRSTKLEDSAMYFCASSDSGGRHEQFFGPGTRLTVL.

The rearrangement joins TRBV7-2 to TRBJ2-3; D possibly corresponds to TRBD2 (6 bases). The germline V gene has CDR1 SGHTA and CDR2 FQGNSA. There are 15 residues in the CDR3. Trimming stripped 2 bases from V and 3 bases from J, with 12 bases between. In DNA form, the CDR3 reads TGTGCCAGCAGCTTAAACGGGGGACCAACAGATACGCAGTATTTT. Its protein is CASSLNGGPTDTQYF.

This sequence joins TRBV7-3 and TRBJ1-4; a possible D gene is TRBD1 (5 bases). Germline CDR1 is SGHTA and CDR2 is FQGTGA. The CDR3 spans 14 residues. V shed 4 bases and J shed 5 bases, with 11 bases lying between them. CDR3 DNA: TGTGCCAGCAGCTCGGGACTAGTAAATGAAAAACTGTTTTTT. Protein: CASSSGLVNEKLFF.

V is TRBV12-5 and J is TRBJ2-7; possibly TRBD2 for D (6 bases). The CDR3 runs 12 residues. Germline V gene lookup returns CDR1 LGHNT and CDR2 FRNRAP. Trimming took off 3 bases at V and 7 bases at J, with 10 bases between the two ends. CDR3 DNA sequence: TGTGCTAGTGGTTTATCGCGGGAAGAGCAGTACTTC. Translated: CASGLSREEQYF.

The rearrangement links TRBV29-1 to TRBJ1-3; D remains ambiguous. CDR1 SQVTM and CDR2 ANQGSEA come from the germline V gene. The CDR3 extends over 13 amino acids. Trimming removed 4 bases at V and 0 bases at J, with 7 bases between. CDR3 region: CSVAPSSGNTIYF. CDR3 in DNA: TGCAGCGTTGCCCCGAGCTCTGGAAACACCATATATTTT.

This clone has just one count. V is TRBV27 and J is TRBJ2-1, with no clear D. The germline CDR1 and CDR2 sequences are MNHEY and SMNVEV (reference sequence). The V end was cut by 4 bases, the J end by 7 bases, with 17 bases between. The CDR3 runs 15 residues. In DNA, the CDR3 is TGTGCCAGCAGTTGGTCCACTTCTCTAGGGAATGAGCAGTTCTTC. It codes for CASSWSTSLGNEQFF.

The chain employs TRBV4-2 and TRBJ1-2; D ambiguous. Trimming left V 2 bases short and J 5 bases short, with 9 bases between. The CDR3 sequence is 13 residues long. Germline V gene data show CDR1 as LGHNA and CDR2 as YNFKEQ. The CDR3 nucleotides are TGTGCCAGCAGCCAACCCGTCAAATATGGCTACACCTTC. Amino acid sequence: CASSQPVKYGYTF.

V is TRBV28 and J is TRBJ1-1; possibly TRBD1 for D (5 bases). CDR3 size: 13 residues. Trimming removed 4 bases from V and 9 bases from J, with 15 bases in between. The germline CDR1 and CDR2 sequences are MDHEN and SYDVKM. This CDR3 reads CASSSAGLVKAFF. Written as DNA, the CDR3 is TGTGCCAGCAGTTCGGCAGGGCTCGTCAAAGCTTTCTTT.

The rearrangement uses TRBV27 and TRBJ2-3, with D unclear. This CDR3 contains 15 residues. CDR1 MNHEY and CDR2 SMNVEV come from the germline V gene (reference sequence). V shed 6 bases and J shed 7 bases, with 20 bases lying between them. The CDR3 DNA reads TGTGCCAGCAGCCCTGATACGGGTATCTCGAATACGCAGTATTTT. Translating gives CASSPDTGISNTQYF.